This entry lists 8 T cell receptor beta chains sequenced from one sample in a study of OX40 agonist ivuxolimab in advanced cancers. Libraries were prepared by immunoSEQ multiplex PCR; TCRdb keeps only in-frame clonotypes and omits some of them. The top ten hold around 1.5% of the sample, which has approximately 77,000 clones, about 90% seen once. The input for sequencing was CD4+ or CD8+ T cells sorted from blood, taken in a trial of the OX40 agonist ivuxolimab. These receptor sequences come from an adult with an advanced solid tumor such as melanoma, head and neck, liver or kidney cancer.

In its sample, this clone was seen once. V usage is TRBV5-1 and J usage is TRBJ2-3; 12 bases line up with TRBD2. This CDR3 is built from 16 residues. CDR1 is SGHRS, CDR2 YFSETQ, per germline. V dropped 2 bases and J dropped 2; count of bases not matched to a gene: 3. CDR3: CASSLRTSGNTDTQYF. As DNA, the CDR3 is TGCGCCAGCAGCTTAAGGACTAGCGGGAACACAGATACGCAGTATTTT.

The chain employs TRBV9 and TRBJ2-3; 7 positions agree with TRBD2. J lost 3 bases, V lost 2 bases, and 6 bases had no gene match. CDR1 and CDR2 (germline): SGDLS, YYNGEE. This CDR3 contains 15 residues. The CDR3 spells CASSVAAGATDTQYF. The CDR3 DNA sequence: TGTGCCAGCAGCGTGGCCGCGGGAGCAACAGATACGCAGTATTTT.

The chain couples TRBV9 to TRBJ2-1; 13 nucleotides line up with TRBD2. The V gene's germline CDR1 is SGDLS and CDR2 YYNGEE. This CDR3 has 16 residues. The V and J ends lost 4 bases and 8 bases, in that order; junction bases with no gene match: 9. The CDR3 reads CASSRTSGRAFHEQFF. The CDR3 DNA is TGTGCCAGCAGCAGAACTAGCGGGAGGGCCTTTCATGAGCAGTTCTTC. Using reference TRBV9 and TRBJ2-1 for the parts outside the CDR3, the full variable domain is DSGVTQTPKHLITATGQRVTLRCSPRSGDLSVYWYQQSLDQGLQFLIQYYNGEERAKGNILERFSAQQFPDLHSELNLSSLELGDSALYFCASSRTSGRAFHEQFFGPGTRLTVL.

In DNA form, the CDR3 reads TGTGCCATCAGTGACTTGAGGGGGAATCAGCCCCAGCATTTT. This sequence encodes CAISDLRGNQPQHF. The chain has TRBV10-3 and TRBJ1-5, with a tentative D call TRBD1 (6 bases). The V gene lost 3 bases and the J gene lost 4 bases, with 10 bases spanning the gap. CDR3 size: 14 residues. Germline assignment: CDR1 ENHRY and CDR2 SYGVKD.

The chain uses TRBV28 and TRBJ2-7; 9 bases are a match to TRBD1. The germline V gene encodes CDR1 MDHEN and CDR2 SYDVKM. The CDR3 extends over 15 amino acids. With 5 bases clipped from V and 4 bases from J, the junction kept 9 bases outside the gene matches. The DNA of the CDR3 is TGTGCCAGCAGTCGAGCCGGGACAGGGCTATACGAGCAGTACTTC. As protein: CASSRAGTGLYEQYF. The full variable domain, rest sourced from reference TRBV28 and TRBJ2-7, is DVKVTQSSRYLVKRTGEKVFLECVQDMDHENMFWYRQDPGLGLRLIYFSYDVKMKEKGDIPEGYSVSREKKERFSLILESASTNQTSMYLCASSRAGTGLYEQYFGPGTRLTVT.

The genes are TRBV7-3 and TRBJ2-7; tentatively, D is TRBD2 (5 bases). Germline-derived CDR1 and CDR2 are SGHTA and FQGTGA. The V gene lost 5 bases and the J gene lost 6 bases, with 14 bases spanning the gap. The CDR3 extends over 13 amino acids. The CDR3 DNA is TGTGCCAGCAGCGTCGACTATGCTGGCGAGCAGTACTTC. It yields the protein CASSVDYAGEQYF.

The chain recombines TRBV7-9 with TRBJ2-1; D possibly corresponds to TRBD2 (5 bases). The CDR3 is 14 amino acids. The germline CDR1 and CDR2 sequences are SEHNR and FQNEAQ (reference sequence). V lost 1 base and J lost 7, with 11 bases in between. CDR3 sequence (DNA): TGTGCCAGCAGCTTAGGGCTAGCTTCTAATGAGCAGTTCTTC. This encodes CASSLGLASNEQFF.

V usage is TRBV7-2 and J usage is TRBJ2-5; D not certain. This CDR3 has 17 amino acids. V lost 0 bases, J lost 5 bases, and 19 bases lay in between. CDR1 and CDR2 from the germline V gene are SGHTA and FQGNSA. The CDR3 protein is CASSLAGLVGFLETQYF. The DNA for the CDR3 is TGTGCCAGCAGCTTAGCGGGCCTAGTCGGGTTCTTGGAGACCCAGTACTTC.